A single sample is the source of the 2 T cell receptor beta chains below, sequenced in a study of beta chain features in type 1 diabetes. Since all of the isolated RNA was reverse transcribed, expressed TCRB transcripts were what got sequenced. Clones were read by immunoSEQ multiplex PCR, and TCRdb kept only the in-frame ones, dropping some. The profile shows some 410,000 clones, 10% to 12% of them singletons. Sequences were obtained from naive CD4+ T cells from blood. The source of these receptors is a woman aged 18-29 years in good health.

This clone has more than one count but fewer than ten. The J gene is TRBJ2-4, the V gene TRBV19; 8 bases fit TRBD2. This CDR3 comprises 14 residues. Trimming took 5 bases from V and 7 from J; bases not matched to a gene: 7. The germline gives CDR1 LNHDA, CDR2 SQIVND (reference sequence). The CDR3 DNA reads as TGTGCCAGTAGTGTCCGCGGGACTAGGAACATTCAGTACTTC. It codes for CASSVRGTRNIQYF.

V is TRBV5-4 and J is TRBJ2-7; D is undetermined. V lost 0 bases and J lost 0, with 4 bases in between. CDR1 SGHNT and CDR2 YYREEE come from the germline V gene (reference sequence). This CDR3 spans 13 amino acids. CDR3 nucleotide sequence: TGTGCCAGCAGCTTGGCCAGCTCCTACGAGCAGTACTTC. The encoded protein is CASSLASSYEQYF. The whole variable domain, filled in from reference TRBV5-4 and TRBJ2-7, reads ETGVTQSPTHLIKTRGQQVTLRCSSQSGHNTVSWYQQALGQGPQFIFQYYREEENGRGNFPPRFSGLQFPNYSSELNVNALELDDSALYLCASSLASSYEQYFGPGTRLTVT.